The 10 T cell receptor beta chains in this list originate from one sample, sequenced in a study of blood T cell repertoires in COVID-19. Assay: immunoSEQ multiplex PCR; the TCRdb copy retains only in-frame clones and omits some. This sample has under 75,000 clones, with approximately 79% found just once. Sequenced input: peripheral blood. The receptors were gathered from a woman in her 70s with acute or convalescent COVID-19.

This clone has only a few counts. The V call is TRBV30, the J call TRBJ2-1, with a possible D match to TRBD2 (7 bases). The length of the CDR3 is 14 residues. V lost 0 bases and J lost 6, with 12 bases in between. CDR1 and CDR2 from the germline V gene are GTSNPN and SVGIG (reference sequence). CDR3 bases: TGTGCCTGGAGTGTAACGGGGGGCCTCAATGAGCAGTTCTTC. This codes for CAWSVTGGLNEQFF.

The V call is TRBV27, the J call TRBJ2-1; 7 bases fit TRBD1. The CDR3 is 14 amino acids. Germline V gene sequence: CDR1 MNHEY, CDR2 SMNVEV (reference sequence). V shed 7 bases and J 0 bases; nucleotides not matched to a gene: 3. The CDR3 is CASTGTASYNEQFF. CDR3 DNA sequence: TGTGCCAGCACTGGGACAGCCTCCTACAATGAGCAGTTCTTC.

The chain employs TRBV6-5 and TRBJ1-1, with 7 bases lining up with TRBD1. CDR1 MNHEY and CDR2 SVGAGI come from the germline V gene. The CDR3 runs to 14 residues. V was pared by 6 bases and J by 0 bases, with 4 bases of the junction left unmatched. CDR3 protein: CASRRQGVNTEAFF. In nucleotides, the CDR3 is TGTGCCAGCAGGAGACAGGGCGTGAACACTGAAGCTTTCTTT.

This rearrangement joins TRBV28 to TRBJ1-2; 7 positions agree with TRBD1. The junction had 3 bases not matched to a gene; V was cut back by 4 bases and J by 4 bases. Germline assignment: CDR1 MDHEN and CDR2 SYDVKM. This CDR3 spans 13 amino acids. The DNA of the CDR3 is TGTGCCAGCAGTTCGGGACAGATCTATGGCTACACCTTC. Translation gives CASSSGQIYGYTF.

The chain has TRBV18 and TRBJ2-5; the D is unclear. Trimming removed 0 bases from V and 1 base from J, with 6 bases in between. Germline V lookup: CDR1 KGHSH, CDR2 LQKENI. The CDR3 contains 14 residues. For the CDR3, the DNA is TGTGCCAGCTCACCACCCGAGGTCCAAGAGACCCAGTACTTC. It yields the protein CASSPPEVQETQYF. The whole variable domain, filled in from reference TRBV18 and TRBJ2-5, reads NAGVMQNPRHLVRRRGQEARLRCSPMKGHSHVYWYRQLPEEGLKFMVYLQKENIIDESGMPKERFSAEFPKEGPSILRIQQVVRGDSAAYFCASSPPEVQETQYFGPGTRLLVL.

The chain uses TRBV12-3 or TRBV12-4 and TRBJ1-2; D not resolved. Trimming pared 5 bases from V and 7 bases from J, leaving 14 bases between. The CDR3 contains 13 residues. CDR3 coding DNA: TGTGCCAGCAGTCCCCGAACGGGTCGTGGCTACACCTTC. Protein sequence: CASSPRTGRGYTF.

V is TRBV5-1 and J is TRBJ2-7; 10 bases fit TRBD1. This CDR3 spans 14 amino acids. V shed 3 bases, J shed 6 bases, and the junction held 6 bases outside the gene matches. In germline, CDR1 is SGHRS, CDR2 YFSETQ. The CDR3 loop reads CASSSWTGGGEQYF. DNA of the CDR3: TGCGCCAGCAGCTCTTGGACAGGGGGAGGCGAGCAGTACTTC.

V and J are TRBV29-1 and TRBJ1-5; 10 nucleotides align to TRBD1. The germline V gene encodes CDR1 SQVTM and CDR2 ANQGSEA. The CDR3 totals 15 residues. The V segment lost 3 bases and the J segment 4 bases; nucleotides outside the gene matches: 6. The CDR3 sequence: CSVELPGQGNQPQHF. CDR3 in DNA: TGCAGCGTTGAGTTACCGGGACAGGGGAATCAGCCCCAGCATTTT.

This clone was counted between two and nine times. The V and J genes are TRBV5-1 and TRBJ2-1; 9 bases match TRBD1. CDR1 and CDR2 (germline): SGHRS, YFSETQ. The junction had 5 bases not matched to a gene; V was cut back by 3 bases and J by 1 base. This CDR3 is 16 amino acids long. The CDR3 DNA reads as TGCGCCAGCAGCTCCCGGGGACAGGGTTCCTACAATGAGCAGTTCTTC. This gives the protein CASSSRGQGSYNEQFF.

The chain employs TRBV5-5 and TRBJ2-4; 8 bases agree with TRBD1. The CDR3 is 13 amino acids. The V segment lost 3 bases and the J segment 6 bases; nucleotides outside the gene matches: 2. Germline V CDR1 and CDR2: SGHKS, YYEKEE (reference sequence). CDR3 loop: CASSSGQGNIQYF. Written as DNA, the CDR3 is TGTGCCAGCAGCTCAGGACAGGGAAACATTCAGTACTTC.